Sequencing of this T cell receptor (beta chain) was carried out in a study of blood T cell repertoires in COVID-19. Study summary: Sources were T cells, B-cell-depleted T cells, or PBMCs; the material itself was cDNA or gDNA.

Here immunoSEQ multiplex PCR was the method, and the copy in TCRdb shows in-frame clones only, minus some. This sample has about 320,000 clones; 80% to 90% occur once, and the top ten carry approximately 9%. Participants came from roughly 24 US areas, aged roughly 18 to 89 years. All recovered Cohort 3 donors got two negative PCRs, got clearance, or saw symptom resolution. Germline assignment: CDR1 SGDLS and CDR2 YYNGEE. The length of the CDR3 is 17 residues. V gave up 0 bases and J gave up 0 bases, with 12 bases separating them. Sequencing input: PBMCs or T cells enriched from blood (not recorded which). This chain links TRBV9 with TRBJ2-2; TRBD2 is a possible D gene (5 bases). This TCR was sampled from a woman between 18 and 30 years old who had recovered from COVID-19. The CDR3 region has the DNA TGTGCCAGCAGCGTAGCTCCTAGCTTCGCGAACACCGGGGAGCTGTTTTTT. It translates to CASSVAPSFANTGELFF.